This T cell receptor (beta chain) was documented in a study of blood T cell repertoires in COVID-19. In the study overall: Nucleic acid was either cDNA or gDNA, and it came from T cells, B-cell-depleted T cells, or PBMCs.

The protocol was immunoSEQ multiplex PCR, while the TCRdb copy is restricted to in-frame clones and leaves out a portion. The table lists approximately 230,000 clones, nearly 90% of them singletons. This CDR3 contains 14 residues. With V trimmed by 7 bases and J by 2 bases, 3 bases remained unmatched. Per the germline V gene, CDR1 is SGHRS and CDR2 is YFSETQ. The chain combines TRBV5-1 with TRBJ2-1; 10 nucleotides match TRBD1. Source material: peripheral blood. The TCR was taken from a woman in her forties who had recovered from COVID-19. The CDR3 spells CASAGQGAYNEQFF. DNA of the CDR3: TGCGCCAGCGCCGGACAGGGGGCCTACAATGAGCAGTTCTTC.